This TCR beta chain was sequenced in a study of spatial heterogeneity in lung cancer. Study conclusions and caveats: Counts that tracked tumor mutation counts were those of expanded intratumoral alpha and beta TCRs. Coverage of tumor T cells was estimated at approximately 7% for alpha chains and more than 11% for beta chains.

Many counts were recorded for this clonotype. Its matching antigen is unknown. TCRdb redid the calling of the 5' RACE reads with MiXCR, one entry per CDR3 protein. The repertoire holds roughly 9,000 distinct CDR3 sequences, with about 6.9% as singletons. Time point specified: sample taken at primary tumor resection. The CDR3 has 19 amino acids. Germline V lookup: CDR1 SGHTA, CDR2 FQGNSA. Germline trimming cut 5 bases from V and 1 base from J; bases unmatched to any gene: 18. The starting material was lung tumor tissue, obtained at surgery. V usage is TRBV7-2 and J usage is TRBJ1-1, with 8 bases matching TRBD1. This clonotype was sampled from a male donor with early-stage non-small cell lung cancer. CDR3 DNA: TGTGCCAGCAGCCTCAGAGGGACAGGCGGGCCCCTAGGGAACACTGAAGCTTTCTTT. Protein sequence: CASSLRGTGGPLGNTEAFF.